The clone carrying this T cell receptor beta chain was detected ten times or more. Its antigen is not identified. Because the library targeted alpha chains, this beta chain is an off-target read whose size means little. On each TCR cDNA molecule, a unique molecular identifier was present. TCRdb itself ran the 5' RACE reads through MiXCR, one entry per CDR3 protein. The table includes 9,000 or so distinct CDR3 sequences, under 5% detected once. The trim removed 3 bases at V and 6 bases at J, leaving 23 bases unmatched. Germline V gene sequence: CDR1 MGHRA, CDR2 YSYEKL. The CDR3 totals 20 residues. This specimen comes from a study of spatial heterogeneity in lung cancer. Across the study: The study drew some blood samples at disease recurrence, and first recurrence occurred after a median of 350 days.

General study results and limits: The appearance of ubiquitous expanded tumor TCRs in blood was greater at resection than follow-up.

Time point denoted: blood taken at disease recurrence. Unsorted whole RNA of tumor, nontumor lung or frozen PBMC was sequenced. This material consisted of PBMCs, taken at recurrence. This chain uses TRBV4-1 with TRBJ2-3; 8 bases align to TRBD1. This TCR came from a female donor with early-stage non-small cell lung cancer. The CDR3 nucleotides read TGCGCCAGCAGCCATCCCGGGGCAGGGGGCGTCAAAGGAGGGTCGGATACGCAGTATTTT. As protein: CASSHPGAGGVKGGSDTQYF.